This TCR beta chain was sequenced in a study of blood T cell repertoires in COVID-19. Which cohort a participant joined came from the clinical history participants gave. Assay used: immunoSEQ multiplex PCR; TCRdb lists only in-frame clones, some missing. The profile covers around 340,000 clones, with 80% to 90% appearing a single time and about 4% taken by the ten largest. The CDR3 sequence is 17 residues long. V lost 0 bases and J lost 2; bases outside the gene matches: 6. CDR1 and CDR2 (germline): LNHDA, SQIVND (reference sequence). The sequence was obtained from a woman between 40 and 50 years old with acute COVID-19. Material for sequencing was PBMCs or T cells enriched from blood (not recorded which). J is TRBJ2-3 and V is TRBV19; 9 positions match TRBD1. For the CDR3, the DNA is TGTGCCAGTAGTATAGATCTGGGGACAGGGTCCACAGATACGCAGTATTTT. It specifies CASSIDLGTGSTDTQYF.